The rows below give T cell receptor beta chains drawn from one sample of a study of CD8+CD57+ T cells in acquired aplastic anemia. TCRdb redid the calling of the reads with MiXCR, one entry per CDR3 protein. The repertoire holds under 350,000 distinct CDR3 sequences, with under 65% as singletons. Sequenced: sorted CD4+, CD8+, or CD8+CD57+ T cells (not recorded which) from PBMCs. These receptors came from a human donor with aplastic anemia. CDR3s include the opening cysteine and the closing phenylalanine or tryptophan. The D gene is left open where the match is weak. Rows may omit the clone size; those that give it use once, few, many or a size class.

TRBV15	TRBD2	-	TRBJ2-1	TGTGCCACCAGCAGAGACCCGGGACTAGCGAATGAGCAGTTCTTC	CATSRDPGLANEQFF
TRBV7-2	TRBD2	-	TRBJ2-5	TGTGCCAGCTCCGGCGGGAGAGAGACCCAGTACTTC	CASSGGRETQYF
TRBV25-1	-	-	TRBJ1-2	TGTGCCAGCAGGGGTTTGTTAAGTTATGGCTACACCTTC	CASRGLLSYGYTF
TRBV7-3	-	-	TRBJ2-7	TGTGCCAGCACCCCAGGTGGGACCTACGAGCAGTACTTC	CASTPGGTYEQYF
TRBV6-1	-	many	TRBJ1-1	TGTGCCAGCACTAAGGAGCGGAGGGTGGGCACTGAAGCTTTCTTT	CASTKERRVGTEAFF
TRBV19	-	-	TRBJ1-2	TGTGCCAGTAGTATGAGGACACGCCGAGTCCACTATGGCTACACCTTC	CASSMRTRRVHYGYTF
TRBV12-3/TRBV12-4	TRBD1	-	TRBJ2-7	TGTGCCAGCAGCTGGCCGGGACAGACGATTTACGAGCAGCACTTC	CASSWPGQTIYEQHF
TRBV7-9	-	many	TRBJ2-1	TGTGCCAGCAGCTTAGCGAAGGAGGGTACCTTAGCCTACAATGAGCAGTTCTTC	CASSLAKEGTLAYNEQFF
TRBV7-6	TRBD2	-	TRBJ2-1	TGCGCCAGCATTATGGCGGGAGGCAATGAGCAGTTCTTC	CASIMAGGNEQFF
TRBV2	TRBD2	many	TRBJ2-2	TGTGCCAGCAGAAGACTAGCGGGTACGACCGGGGAGCTGTTTTTT	CASRRLAGTTGELFF
TRBV10-2	-	-	TRBJ2-7	TGCGCCAGCAAAGGGGCCGACTCCTACGAGCAGTACTTC	CASKGADSYEQYF
TRBV15	-	-	TRBJ2-7	TGTGCCACCAGCAGAGATAACAGGGCTCGTAACGAGCAGTACTTC	CATSRDNRARNEQYF
TRBV2	-	-	TRBJ2-6	TGTGCCAGCATTCGGGTCCCCGGAGTCAACGTCCTGACTTTC	CASIRVPGVNVLTF